These 18 T cell receptor beta chains came from one sample sequenced in a study of blood T cell repertoires in COVID-19. Generated by immunoSEQ multiplex PCR, the TCRdb table keeps only in-frame clones and is missing some. The sample carries roughly 260,000 clones, roughly 86% recorded once. Sequencing was done on a sample of peripheral blood. The receptors come from a woman in her forties or fifties with acute or convalescent COVID-19.

As regards this clone: Within the sample, other DNA sequences also encode this same CDR3. The chain combines TRBV19 with TRBJ1-1; 7 bases agree with TRBD1. The junction had 2 bases not matched to a gene; V was cut back by 3 bases and J by 1 base. The CDR3 sequence is 14 residues long. Germline CDR1 LNHDA, CDR2 SQIVND (reference sequence). The CDR3 loop is CASSIRDRNTEAFF. CDR3 bases: TGTGCCAGTAGTATCCGGGACAGGAACACTGAAGCTTTCTTT.

This clone came up a few times. The gene calls are TRBV28 and TRBJ2-5; 11 nucleotides agree with TRBD2. The CDR3 sequence is 16 residues long. Losses at the gene ends were 5 bases for V and 5 bases for J; bases not matched to a gene: 10. The germline V gene encodes CDR1 MDHEN and CDR2 SYDVKM. The CDR3 bases are TGTGCCAGCAGTCCCGCCGGGGCTAGCGGGAGGGAGACCCAGTACTTC. As protein: CASSPAGASGRETQYF.

The chain uses TRBV19 and TRBJ2-7; 7 positions match TRBD1. This CDR3 region has 15 residues. V was clipped by 4 bases and J by 5 bases; unmatched bases: 11. From germline, CDR1 is LNHDA and CDR2 SQIVND (reference sequence). The CDR3: CASSTNRQGGHEQYF. The CDR3 DNA reads as TGTGCCAGTAGTACAAATCGACAGGGCGGGCACGAGCAGTACTTC.

The chain recombines TRBV28 with TRBJ2-1; 9 bases are shared with TRBD2. Germline-derived CDR1 and CDR2 are MDHEN and SYDVKM. Unmatched junction bases numbered 9, after V lost 1 base and J lost 5 bases. This CDR3 region has 17 residues. CDR3: CASSLSPGLALHNEQFF. CDR3 DNA sequence: TGTGCCAGCAGTTTATCCCCGGGACTAGCCCTCCACAATGAGCAGTTCTTC.

This chain connects TRBV28 to TRBJ2-2; D possibly corresponds to TRBD1 (6 bases). In germline, CDR1 is MDHEN, CDR2 SYDVKM. The CDR3 has 13 residues. The V and J ends lost 10 bases and 4 bases respectively, with 13 bases between them. Written as DNA, the CDR3 is TGTGCCATAGGGGGACGGCCCACCGGGGAGCTGTTTTTT. Translating it yields CAIGGRPTGELFF.

This chain connects TRBV12-3 or TRBV12-4 to TRBJ2-7; D gene uncertain. This CDR3 spans 12 amino acids. V was clipped by 4 bases and J by 5 bases, with 9 bases between them. Here the CDR3 DNA reads TGTGCCAGCAGTTCCCGGAGCGACGAGCAGTACTTC. Its protein product is CASSSRSDEQYF.

The chain combines TRBV9 with TRBJ2-7; 7 bases fit TRBD1. Germline lookup yields CDR1 SGDLS and CDR2 YYNGEE. This CDR3 is 14 amino acids long. Losses at the gene ends were 3 bases for V and 2 bases for J; bases not matched to a gene: 5. CDR3 DNA sequence: TGTGCCAGCAGCGCACAGGGGCTCCCCTACGAGCAGTACTTC. Its protein product is CASSAQGLPYEQYF. Filled out from reference TRBV9 and TRBJ2-7, the complete variable domain reads DSGVTQTPKHLITATGQRVTLRCSPRSGDLSVYWYQQSLDQGLQFLIQYYNGEERAKGNILERFSAQQFPDLHSELNLSSLELGDSALYFCASSAQGLPYEQYFGPGTRLTVT.

The rearrangement uses TRBV3-1 (or the pseudogene TRBV3-2) and TRBJ2-1; D is uncertain. This CDR3 has 13 residues. The germline CDR1 and CDR2 sequences are LGHDT and YNNKEL (reference sequence). V shed 1 base and J shed 5 bases, with 6 bases lying between them. CDR3 residues: CASSQVENNEQFF. The CDR3 DNA follows: TGTGCCAGCAGCCAAGTAGAAAACAATGAGCAGTTCTTC.

This clone showed up just a few times. Other DNA sequences within the sample encode an identical CDR3. The rearrangement links TRBV5-1 to TRBJ1-3; D is unclear. With 3 bases removed from V and 0 bases from J, the gap between germline ends came to 4 bases. CDR1 is SGHRS and CDR2 is YFSETQ in the germline V gene. The CDR3 loop spans 13 amino acids. Here the CDR3 reads CASSSGSGNTIYF. CDR3 nucleotides: TGCGCCAGCAGCTCAGGCTCTGGAAACACCATATATTTT.

The rearrangement uses TRBV19 and TRBJ2-2; 10 bases match TRBD2. The CDR3 runs 15 residues. Germline CDR1 reads LNHDA; CDR2 reads SQIVND (reference sequence). The J segment lost 3 bases and the V segment lost 9 bases, leaving 7 bases of the junction unmatched. The CDR3 nucleotides are TGTGCCAGCATTAATAGCGGGAGGCACACCGGGGAGCTGTTTTTT. This translates into CASINSGRHTGELFF.

CDR3 in DNA: TGTGCCAGCAGCTTATGGGACAGGGGGACCGAGCAGTACTTC. Residues: CASSLWDRGTEQYF. This chain joins TRBV5-6 and TRBJ2-7; 11 positions agree with TRBD1. The trim removed 2 bases at V and 6 bases at J, leaving 4 bases unmatched. Germline CDR1 reads SGHDT; CDR2 reads YYEEEE. The CDR3 is made up of 14 amino acids.

The genes are TRBV30 and TRBJ1-1, with D possibly being TRBD1 (6 bases). From germline, CDR1 is GTSNPN and CDR2 SVGIG (reference sequence). Trimming removed 1 base from V and 1 base from J, with 16 bases in between. This CDR3 comprises 16 residues. This CDR3 is CAWSDKGQVRNTEAFF. In DNA form, the CDR3 reads TGTGCCTGGAGTGACAAGGGACAAGTCCGGAACACTGAAGCTTTCTTT.

The genes are TRBV29-1 and TRBJ2-2; possibly TRBD2 for D (5 bases). V was clipped by 4 bases and J by 1 base, with 10 bases between them. This CDR3 has 14 residues. CDR1 SQVTM and CDR2 ANQGSEA come from the germline V gene. CDR3 residues: CSVVPGWNTGELFF. The CDR3, as DNA: TGCAGCGTTGTACCGGGGTGGAACACCGGGGAGCTGTTTTTT.

This CDR3 is CSVESGGGTGNTIYF. In DNA form, the CDR3 reads TGCAGCGTTGAAAGTGGTGGAGGGACGGGAAACACCATATATTTT. The chain couples TRBV29-1 to TRBJ1-3; D perhaps matches TRBD1 (5 bases). With 2 bases removed from V and 4 bases from J, the gap between germline ends came to 15 bases. Germline V lookup: CDR1 SQVTM, CDR2 ANQGSEA. The CDR3 spans 15 residues.

This clone was picked up one time. V is TRBV6-2 or TRBV6-3 and J is TRBJ1-1; D gene ambiguous. CDR1 is MNHEY and CDR2 is SVGEGT in the germline V gene. This CDR3 comprises 13 residues. V was trimmed by 3 bases and J by 3 bases, leaving 8 bases between them. The CDR3 DNA sequence: TGTGCCAGCAGTTATGAGGTAGACACTGAAGCTTTCTTT. It translates to CASSYEVDTEAFF.

The table lists this clone with a count of one. The chain recombines TRBV15 with TRBJ1-5; D perhaps matches TRBD1 (6 bases). Trimming removed 1 base from V and 0 bases from J, with 7 bases in between. CDR1 and CDR2 (germline): LNHNV, YYDKDF (reference sequence). The CDR3 length is 15 residues. The CDR3 sequence: CATSRVRGSNQPQHF. CDR3 sequence (DNA): TGTGCCACCAGCAGAGTCAGGGGTAGCAATCAGCCCCAGCATTTT.

The chain couples TRBV28 to TRBJ1-2; 8 bases agree with TRBD1. V shed 5 bases and J 4 bases; nucleotides not matched to a gene: 3. CDR1 is MDHEN and CDR2 is SYDVKM in the germline V gene. This CDR3 is built from 13 residues. In DNA form, the CDR3 reads TGTGCCAGCAGTCCAGGGGGCGGCTATGGCTACACCTTC. As protein: CASSPGGGYGYTF.

Notes on this clone: The sample holds other DNA sequences that translate to the same CDR3. The chain couples TRBV24-1 to TRBJ2-3; D gene uncertain. The CDR3 sequence is 13 residues long. V was shortened by 5 bases and J by 1 base, with 6 bases between the two germline ends. Germline values: CDR1 KGHDR, CDR2 SFDVKD. The CDR3 sequence is CATSGQGTDTQYF. As DNA, the CDR3 is TGTGCCACCAGTGGTCAGGGCACAGATACGCAGTATTTT.